This TCR beta chain was captured in a study of T cell repertoires in cytomegalovirus infection. Study context: Carrying CMV and the relevant HLA type showed in public TCR beta signatures.

Study outcomes and limitations: CMV-specific HLA-C-restricted TCR beta clonotypes dominated the ex vivo response.

Via MiXCR, TCRdb re-called the reads, giving one row per CDR3 protein. The sample carries roughly 760,000 distinct CDR3 sequences, 35% recorded once. CDR3 size: 12 residues. CDR1 is LNHDA and CDR2 is SQIVND in the germline V gene (reference sequence). V shed 6 bases and J shed 6 bases, with 9 bases lying between them. A word on this clonotype: Its target is not known.

This receptor was identified in a human donor in good health (CMV status not recorded). Some clones in this sample may be carry-over from other donors' samples. The V and J genes are TRBV19 and TRBJ1-5, with no clear D. The sequencing sample was made of PBMCs. CDR3 protein: CASSWVGQPQHF. The CDR3, as DNA: TGTGCCAGTAGCTGGGTGGGTCAGCCCCAGCATTTT. Drawing the rest from reference TRBV19 and TRBJ1-5, the complete variable domain is DGGITQSPKYLFRKEGQNVTLSCEQNLNHDAMYWYRQDPGQGLRLIYYSQIVNDFQKGDIAEGYSVSREKKESFPLTVTSAQKNPTAFYLCASSWVGQPQHFGDGTRLSIL.